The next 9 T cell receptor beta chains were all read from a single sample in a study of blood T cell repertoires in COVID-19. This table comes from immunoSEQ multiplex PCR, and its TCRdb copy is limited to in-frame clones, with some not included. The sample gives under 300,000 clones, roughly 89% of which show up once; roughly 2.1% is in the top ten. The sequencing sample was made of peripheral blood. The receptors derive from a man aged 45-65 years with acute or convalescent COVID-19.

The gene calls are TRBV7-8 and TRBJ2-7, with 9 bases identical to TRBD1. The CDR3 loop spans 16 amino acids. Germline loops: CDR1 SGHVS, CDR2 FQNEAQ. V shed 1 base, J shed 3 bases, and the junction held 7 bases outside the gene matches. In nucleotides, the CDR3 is TGTGCCAGCAGCTTAGTGGGGACAGGGAAGGTCTACGAGCAGTACTTC. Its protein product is CASSLVGTGKVYEQYF.

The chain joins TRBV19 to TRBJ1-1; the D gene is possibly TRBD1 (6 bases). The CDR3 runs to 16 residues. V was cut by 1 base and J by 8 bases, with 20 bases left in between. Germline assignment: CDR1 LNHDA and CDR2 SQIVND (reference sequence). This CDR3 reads CASSIGGTTGLAEAFF. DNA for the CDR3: TGTGCCAGTAGTATAGGGGGGACCACAGGGTTAGCCGAAGCTTTCTTT.

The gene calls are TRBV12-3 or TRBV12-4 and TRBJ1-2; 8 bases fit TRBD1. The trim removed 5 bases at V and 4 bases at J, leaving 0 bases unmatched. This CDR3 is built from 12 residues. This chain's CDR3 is CASSGQGYGYTF. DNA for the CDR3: TGTGCCAGCAGTGGACAGGGCTATGGCTACACCTTC.

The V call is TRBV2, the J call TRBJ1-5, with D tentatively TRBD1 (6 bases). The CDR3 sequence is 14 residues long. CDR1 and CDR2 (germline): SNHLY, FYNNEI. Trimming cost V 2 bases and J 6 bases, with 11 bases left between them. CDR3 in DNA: TGTGCCAGCAGTGAACAGACAGGTCGTCAGCCCCAGCATTTT. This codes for CASSEQTGRQPQHF.

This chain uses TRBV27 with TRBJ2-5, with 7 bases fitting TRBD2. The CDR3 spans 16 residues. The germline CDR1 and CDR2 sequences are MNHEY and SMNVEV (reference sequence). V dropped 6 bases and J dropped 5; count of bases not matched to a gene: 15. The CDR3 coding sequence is TGTGCCAGCAGCTCTGACGGCGGGGGTTTATGGGAGACCCAGTACTTC. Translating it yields CASSSDGGGLWETQYF.

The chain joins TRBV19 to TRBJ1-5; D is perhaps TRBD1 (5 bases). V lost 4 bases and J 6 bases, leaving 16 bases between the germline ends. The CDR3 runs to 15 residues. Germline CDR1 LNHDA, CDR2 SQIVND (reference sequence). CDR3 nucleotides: TGTGCCAGTAGTACCCCACGGGGGTTGGGTCAGCCCCAGCATTTT. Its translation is CASSTPRGLGQPQHF.

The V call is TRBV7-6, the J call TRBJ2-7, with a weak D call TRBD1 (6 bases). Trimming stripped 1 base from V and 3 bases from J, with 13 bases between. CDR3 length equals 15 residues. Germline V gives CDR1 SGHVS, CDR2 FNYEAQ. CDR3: CASSLEVGAHYEQYF. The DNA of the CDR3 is TGTGCCAGCAGCTTAGAGGTGGGGGCTCACTACGAGCAGTACTTC. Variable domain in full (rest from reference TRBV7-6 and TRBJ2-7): GAGVSQSPRYKVTKRGQDVALRCDPISGHVSLYWYRQALGQGPEFLTYFNYEAQQDKSGLPNDRFSAERPEGSISTLTIQRTEQRDSAMYRCASSLEVGAHYEQYFGPGTRLTVT.

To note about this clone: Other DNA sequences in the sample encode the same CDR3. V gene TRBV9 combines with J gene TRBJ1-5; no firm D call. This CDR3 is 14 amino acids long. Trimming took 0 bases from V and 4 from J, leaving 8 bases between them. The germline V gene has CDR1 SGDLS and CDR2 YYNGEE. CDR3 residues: CASSVDGANQPQHF. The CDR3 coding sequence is TGTGCCAGCAGCGTAGACGGAGCTAATCAGCCCCAGCATTTT.

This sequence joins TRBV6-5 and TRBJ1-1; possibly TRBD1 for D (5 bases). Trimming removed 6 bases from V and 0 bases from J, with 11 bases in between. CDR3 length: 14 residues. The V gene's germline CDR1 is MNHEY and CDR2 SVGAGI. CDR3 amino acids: CASRMTDMNTEAFF. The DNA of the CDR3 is TGTGCCAGCAGGATGACAGACATGAACACTGAAGCTTTCTTT.